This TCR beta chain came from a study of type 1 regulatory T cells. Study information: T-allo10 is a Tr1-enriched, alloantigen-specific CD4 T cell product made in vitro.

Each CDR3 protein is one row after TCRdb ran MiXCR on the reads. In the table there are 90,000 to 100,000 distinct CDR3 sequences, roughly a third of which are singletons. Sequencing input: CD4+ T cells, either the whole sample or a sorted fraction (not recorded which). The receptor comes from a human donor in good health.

CDR3 coding DNA: TGTGCCAGCCTAACCGGGGCGAACACCGGGGAGCTGTTTTTT. Translating it yields CASLTGANTGELFF. The J gene is TRBJ2-2, the V gene TRBV12-3 or TRBV12-4; maybe TRBD2 (5 bases). The V gene lost 8 bases and the J gene lost 0 bases, with 10 bases spanning the gap. The CDR3 totals 14 residues.